This T cell receptor beta chain was identified in a study of spatial heterogeneity in lung cancer. Study-level findings and limits: Within tumors, counts of expanded alpha and beta TCRs tracked tumor mutation counts.

Time point noted: sample taken at primary tumor resection. In its sample, this clonotype ranks as medium-sized. What it binds is unknown. From the 5' RACE reads, TCRdb called clonotypes with MiXCR, one entry per CDR3 protein. This table has 10,000 to 15,000 distinct CDR3 sequences, around 6.1% appearing once. CDR1 and CDR2 from the germline V gene are SGHTA and FQGNSA. The CDR3 totals 15 residues. The V segment lost 2 bases and the J segment 3 bases; nucleotides outside the gene matches: 6. The TCR was taken from a female donor with early-stage non-small cell lung cancer. The chain is built from TRBV7-2 and TRBJ2-5; 7 nucleotides agree with TRBD2. Sample: lung tumor tissue, taken at surgery. This chain's CDR3 is CASSLLLTSEETQYF. CDR3 DNA: TGTGCCAGCAGCTTATTACTCACTAGCGAAGAGACCCAGTACTTC.